Following are 21 T cell receptor beta chains from one sample sequenced in a study of PD-1 blockade in classical Hodgkin lymphoma. Measured with immunoSEQ multiplex PCR; TCRdb has only the in-frame clones, and not every one. This repertoire shows over 90,000 clones, about 88% found once; its top ten account for roughly a tenth. In every patient, relapse followed autologous stem cell transplantation, while exposure to brentuximab vedotin differed. The sample here was peripheral blood mononuclear cells (PBMCs), taken before the second cycle of nivolumab. The receptor set was obtained from a human donor with classical Hodgkin lymphoma.

The chain carries TRBV4-1 and TRBJ1-1; a weak D match, TRBD1 (5 bases). V was clipped by 4 bases and J by 2 bases, with 11 bases between them. Germline lookup yields CDR1 MGHRA and CDR2 YSYEKL. This CDR3 is 14 amino acids long. The CDR3 region is CASSRDVKNTEAFF. CDR3 in DNA: TGCGCCAGCAGCCGGGACGTAAAAAACACTGAAGCTTTCTTT.

The chain carries TRBV5-5 and TRBJ1-1; D perhaps matches TRBD1 (5 bases). Per germline, CDR1 SGHKS and CDR2 YYEKEE (reference sequence). The CDR3 covers 14 residues. V shed 4 bases and J shed 7 bases, with 17 bases lying between them. DNA for the CDR3: TGTGCCAGCAGCATTCAAGGGGAGGTTTATGAAGCTTTCTTT. Residues: CASSIQGEVYEAFF.

The DNA for the CDR3 is TGTGCCAGCAGTGCAGGGGCTGGGGCCAACGTCCTGACTTTC. Protein: CASSAGAGANVLTF. The V and J genes are TRBV6-1 and TRBJ2-6; a possible D gene is TRBD1 (6 bases). This CDR3 region has 14 residues. V was clipped by 4 bases and J by 2 bases, with 6 bases between them. The germline gives CDR1 MNHNS, CDR2 SASEGT.

The chain couples TRBV5-1 to TRBJ2-2, with D possibly TRBD2 on 7 matching bases. Germline assignment: CDR1 SGHRS and CDR2 YFSETQ. Trimming took off 4 bases at V and 7 bases at J, with 17 bases between the two ends. CDR3 size: 15 residues. In nucleotides, the CDR3 is TGCGCCAGCAGCCCCATCGAGGGGGGGTACGGGGAGCTGTTTTTT. Encoded protein: CASSPIEGGYGELFF.

The rearrangement uses TRBV12-2 and TRBJ1-1; TRBD1, the table's D call, was not compared with the DNA. TRBV12-2 is annotated as a pseudogene. The CDR3 runs 13 residues. The CDR3 DNA sequence: TGTGCAAGTCGCTTAGCGCTGGGCCCTGAAGCTTTCTTT. It codes for CASRLALGPEAFF.

The genes are TRBV2 and TRBJ2-7, with TRBD1 as a possible D gene (5 bases). Between the trimmed V and J ends, which lost 5 bases and 2 bases, there was a span of 10 bases. The germline gives CDR1 SNHLY, CDR2 FYNNEI. The CDR3 has 13 amino acids. Written as DNA, the CDR3 is TGTGCCAGCAGTCCGGACATTACCTACGAGCAGTACTTC. Translated, it gives CASSPDITYEQYF.

V and J are TRBV5-4 and TRBJ2-3; D is undetermined. Germline loops: CDR1 SGHNT, CDR2 YYREEE (reference sequence). Deletions cut 0 bases from V and 4 bases from J, with 12 bases between. The CDR3 length is 15 residues. The CDR3 DNA reads TGTGCCAGCAGCTTGGCCCCAGAGTTGGCAGATACGCAGTATTTT. Protein sequence: CASSLAPELADTQYF.

This sequence joins TRBV11-2 and TRBJ2-5; TRBD1 might be the D (5 bases). This CDR3 has 16 amino acids. The V end lost 5 bases, the J end lost 1 base, and 17 bases lay between the germline ends. Germline loops: CDR1 SGHAT, CDR2 FQNNGV. CDR3 bases: TGTGCCAGCAGCGTTGAAGGGGCGACATTCCAAGAGACCCAGTACTTC. This sequence encodes CASSVEGATFQETQYF.

The CDR3 bases are TGTGCCAGCAGTTTTACAGCTAATGAGCAGTTCTTC. Translation: CASSFTANEQFF. This sequence joins TRBV27 and TRBJ2-1; D is undetermined. CDR1 and CDR2 from the germline V gene are MNHEY and SMNVEV (reference sequence). CDR3 length: 12 amino acids. Deletions cut 3 bases from V and 7 bases from J, with 7 bases between.

V gene TRBV29-1 combines with J gene TRBJ2-7, with unresolved D. The CDR3 covers 13 residues. With 7 bases removed from V and 4 bases from J, the gap between germline ends came to 17 bases. Per the germline V gene, CDR1 is SQVTM and CDR2 is ANQGSEA. CDR3 in amino acids: CSESSPQYYEQYF. The CDR3 nucleotides are TGCAGCGAAAGTAGCCCCCAATATTACGAGCAGTACTTC.

V usage is TRBV6-6 and J usage is TRBJ2-5, with 8 bases that match TRBD1. The junction had 4 bases not matched to a gene; V was cut back by 2 bases and J by 5 bases. Germline CDR1 reads MNHNY; CDR2 reads SVGAGI (reference sequence). CDR3 size: 14 residues. The CDR3 reads CASSYAWTGETQYF. In nucleotides, the CDR3 is TGTGCCAGCAGTTACGCTTGGACAGGGGAGACCCAGTACTTC.

The chain combines TRBV29-1 with TRBJ2-5; 9 nucleotides match TRBD1. CDR1 and CDR2 from the germline V gene are SQVTM and ANQGSEA. This CDR3 region has 15 residues. The V segment lost 5 bases and the J segment 2 bases; nucleotides outside the gene matches: 9. The CDR3 DNA follows: TGCAGCGTTTCCCTCGGACAGGGGCCTCAAGAGACCCAGTACTTC. Residues: CSVSLGQGPQETQYF. Together with reference TRBV29-1 and TRBJ2-5, the CDR3 gives the full variable domain: SAVISQKPSRDICQRGTSLTIQCQVDSQVTMMFWYRQQPGQSLTLIATANQGSEATYESGFVIDKFPISRPNLTFSTLTVSNMSPEDSSIYLCSVSLGQGPQETQYFGPGTRLLVL.

The chain joins TRBV5-4 to TRBJ2-7, with TRBD1 as a possible D gene (6 bases). CDR3 length: 15 amino acids. Looked up from germline, CDR1 is SGHNT and CDR2 is YYREEE (reference sequence). V was pared by 0 bases and J by 0 bases, with 10 bases between. The CDR3 loop is CASSLGGLSSYEQYF. The CDR3 region has the DNA TGTGCCAGCAGCTTGGGGGGGCTTAGCTCCTACGAGCAGTACTTC.

The V call is TRBV30, the J call TRBJ2-5, with 7 positions matching TRBD2. CDR3 length equals 14 residues. The V and J ends lost 0 bases and 5 bases, in that order; junction bases with no gene match: 6. CDR1 and CDR2 (germline): GTSNPN, SVGIG (reference sequence). The DNA for the CDR3 is TGTGCCTGGAGTGTACTTTTGGGGGGGGAGACCCAGTACTTC. Its translation: CAWSVLLGGETQYF.

The CDR3 DNA is TGTGCCAGCAGTGAACACCTATATCAGCCCCAGCATTTT. Its protein is CASSEHLYQPQHF. The chain recombines TRBV6-1 with TRBJ1-5; D is undetermined. This CDR3 contains 13 residues. Germline V gene lookup returns CDR1 MNHNS and CDR2 SASEGT. V lost 2 bases to trimming and J lost 5 bases, with 7 bases between them.

This clone was seen just once. J is TRBJ2-7 and V is TRBV4-2; D is unclear. The length of the CDR3 is 14 residues. Trimming took 1 base from V and 0 from J, leaving 7 bases between them. Germline V gene sequence: CDR1 LGHNA, CDR2 YNFKEQ. CDR3 nucleotide sequence: TGTGCCAGCAGCCAAGTGCTCGGCTCCTACGAGCAGTACTTC. The encoded protein is CASSQVLGSYEQYF.

The chain is built from TRBV6-5 and TRBJ1-5; a possible D gene is TRBD1 (6 bases). This CDR3 is built from 13 residues. Germline-derived CDR1 and CDR2 are MNHEY and SVGAGI. V lost 2 bases, J lost 4 bases, and 6 bases lay in between. As DNA, the CDR3 is TGTGCCAGCAGTTACGACAGGAATCAGCCCCAGCATTTT. This translates into CASSYDRNQPQHF.

The rearrangement joins TRBV5-4 to TRBJ2-5; D is ambiguous. CDR1 and CDR2 from the germline V gene are SGHNT and YYREEE (reference sequence). This CDR3 has 11 residues. Trimming left V 10 bases short and J 5 bases short, with 12 bases between. The CDR3 sequence: CAAGPPETQYF. The DNA of the CDR3 is TGTGCCGCCGGACCCCCGGAGACCCAGTACTTC.

The sample holds a few counts of this clone. The chain joins TRBV6-5 to TRBJ2-1, with 8 bases lining up with TRBD2. The CDR3 length is 14 residues. Germline values: CDR1 MNHEY, CDR2 SVGAGI. Germline trimming cut 9 bases from V and 7 bases from J; bases unmatched to any gene: 11. This chain's CDR3 is CASTSGGASNEQFF. CDR3 coding DNA: TGTGCCAGTACAAGCGGGGGAGCCTCAAATGAGCAGTTCTTC.

The rearrangement uses TRBV5-1 and TRBJ2-1; a possible D gene is TRBD1 (5 bases). In germline, CDR1 is SGHRS, CDR2 YFSETQ. Between the trimmed V and J ends, which lost 4 bases and 4 bases, there was a span of 9 bases. The CDR3 length is 13 residues. The CDR3 DNA reads as TGCGCCAGCAGCCTGGACATATACAATGAGCAGTTCTTC. Protein: CASSLDIYNEQFF.

This clone was picked up one time. The V call is TRBV9, the J call TRBJ2-7, with D tentatively TRBD1 or TRBD2 (6 bases each). Between the trimmed V and J ends, which lost 0 bases and 4 bases, there was a span of 11 bases. The CDR3 sequence is 14 residues long. Germline CDR1 and CDR2: SGDLS and YYNGEE. The CDR3 DNA follows: TGTGCCAGCAGCGTAGCGGGGGCGGGGTACGAGCAGTACTTC. It encodes CASSVAGAGYEQYF.